The 26 T cell receptor beta chains listed next were all sequenced from one sample in a study of STAT5B mutations in CD4+ large granular lymphocyte leukemia. TCRdb keeps only in-frame clones here, not all; method: immunoSEQ multiplex PCR. The sample holds about 45,000 clones, just over 85% seen once. Sequenced: CD4+ T cells from blood buffy coats. Receptors were obtained from a human donor in good health.

This chain connects TRBV16 to TRBJ2-7; D gene ambiguous. Deletions cut 1 base from V and 6 bases from J, with 10 bases between. This CDR3 has 13 amino acids. Germline CDR1 KGHSY, CDR2 FQNENV. Written as DNA, the CDR3 is TGTGCCAGCAGCCAATTCGTTGTCCGCGAGCAGTACTTC. Its translation is CASSQFVVREQYF.

CDR3 nucleotides: TGCAGCGTAGATACTAGCGGCCTCTACAATGAGCAGTTCTTC. Translating it yields CSVDTSGLYNEQFF. The V gene is TRBV29-1, the J gene TRBJ2-1; the match to TRBD2 covers 8 bases. CDR3 length: 14 amino acids. V lost 6 bases to trimming and J lost 3 bases; unmatched junction nucleotides: 7. CDR1 and CDR2 (germline): SQVTM, ANQGSEA.

This clone was recorded only once. The chain recombines TRBV4-1 with TRBJ2-5; perhaps TRBD2 as D (5 bases). Germline CDR1 reads MGHRA; CDR2 reads YSYEKL. This CDR3 contains 16 residues. The V gene lost 1 base and the J gene lost 5 bases, with 17 bases spanning the gap. CDR3 residues: CASSQGVLAYGETQYF. In nucleotides, the CDR3 is TGCGCCAGCAGCCAAGGGGTATTAGCGTATGGGGAGACCCAGTACTTC.

The rearrangement uses TRBV15 and TRBJ1-1, with D unclear. This CDR3 comprises 14 residues. Per the germline V gene, CDR1 is LNHNV and CDR2 is YYDKDF (reference sequence). V was cut by 0 bases and J by 1 base, with 6 bases left in between. In DNA, the CDR3 is TGTGCCACCAGCAGAGATCTCGGGAACACTGAAGCTTTCTTT. Encoded protein: CATSRDLGNTEAFF.

V and J are TRBV25-1 and TRBJ2-2; 8 bases map to TRBD2. From germline, CDR1 is MGHDK and CDR2 SYGVNS. The CDR3 totals 16 residues. Unmatched junction bases numbered 8, after V lost 3 bases and J lost 5 bases. CDR3 bases: TGTGCCAGCAGTGACGAAGTAGCGGGAATAACCGGGGAGCTGTTTTTT. Translating it yields CASSDEVAGITGELFF.

CDR3 amino acids: CSVGRDSYGYTF. CDR3 nucleotide sequence: TGCAGCGTCGGCCGGGACAGCTATGGCTACACCTTC. The rearrangement links TRBV29-1 to TRBJ1-2; TRBD1 matches at 7 bases. The CDR3 is 12 residues long. The ends lost 6 bases at V and 4 bases at J; junction bases unmatched: 5. Germline CDR1 and CDR2: SQVTM and ANQGSEA.

The chain combines TRBV21-1 with TRBJ1-5; TRBD1 is taken as the D call from the table, unchecked against the DNA. TRBV21-1 is deemed a pseudogene. This CDR3 region has 17 residues. This chain's CDR3 is CASSKVNDRYCNQPQHF. In DNA, the CDR3 is TGTGCCAGCAGCAAAGTTAACGACAGGTACTGCAATCAGCCCCAGCATTTT.

The CDR3 bases are TGTGCCTGGAGTGGGACTAGCGGGAGCACCGGGAAGACCCAGTACTTC. As protein: CAWSGTSGSTGKTQYF. The V and J genes are TRBV30 and TRBJ2-5; 13 bases are a match to TRBD2. The germline V gene encodes CDR1 GTSNPN and CDR2 SVGIG (reference sequence). Germline trimming cut 1 base from V and 6 bases from J; bases unmatched to any gene: 8. The CDR3 extends over 16 amino acids.

The gene calls are TRBV10-3 and TRBJ2-1, with D maybe TRBD2 (5 bases). The V end was cut by 4 bases, the J end by 6 bases, with 13 bases between. Germline V gene sequence: CDR1 ENHRY, CDR2 SYGVKD. The CDR3 spans 14 residues. CDR3: CAISVMDSSNEQFF. The DNA for the CDR3 is TGTGCCATCAGTGTAATGGACTCTTCCAATGAGCAGTTCTTC.

The chain employs TRBV19 and TRBJ2-2; D remains ambiguous. CDR3 length: 14 amino acids. Germline lookup yields CDR1 LNHDA and CDR2 SQIVND (reference sequence). Between the trimmed V and J ends, which lost 5 bases and 1 base, there was a span of 8 bases. CDR3 in amino acids: CASSVGWNTGELFF. DNA for the CDR3: TGTGCCAGTAGTGTTGGGTGGAACACCGGGGAGCTGTTTTTT.

In nucleotides, the CDR3 is TGTGCCAGTACCTCAAGGGGGGGGACCTCTGGAAACACCATATATTTT. It is translated as CASTSRGGTSGNTIYF. The chain employs TRBV7-2 and TRBJ1-3; a weak D match, TRBD1 (6 bases). CDR3 length: 16 residues. V was shortened by 9 bases and J by 0 bases, with 18 bases between the two germline ends. CDR1 is SGHTA, CDR2 FQGNSA, per germline.

The chain couples TRBV5-4 to TRBJ1-1; perhaps TRBD1 as D (5 bases). V lost 0 bases and J lost 1, with 10 bases in between. Germline V lookup: CDR1 SGHNT, CDR2 YYREEE (reference sequence). CDR3 length: 15 residues. In nucleotides, the CDR3 is TGTGCCAGCAGCTTGGGTGGGGCTCAGAACACTGAAGCTTTCTTT. Protein sequence: CASSLGGAQNTEAFF.

The J gene is TRBJ2-1, the V gene TRBV6-1; D might be TRBD1 (5 bases). Germline V gives CDR1 MNHNS, CDR2 SASEGT. Trimming stripped 7 bases from V and 5 bases from J, with 18 bases between. The CDR3 contains 15 residues. The CDR3 DNA reads as TGTGCCAGCAACCCCCGGACATCCGTCGACAATGAGCAGTTCTTC. Protein sequence: CASNPRTSVDNEQFF.

V is TRBV6-5 and J is TRBJ1-5; TRBD1 is a possible D gene (5 bases). This CDR3 has 15 residues. CDR1 and CDR2 from the germline V gene are MNHEY and SVGAGI. V shed 6 bases and J shed 5 bases, with 17 bases lying between them. The CDR3 sequence is CASRGGVGRDQPQHF. Written as DNA, the CDR3 is TGTGCCAGCAGGGGGGGGGTCGGGAGGGATCAGCCCCAGCATTTT.

The V call is TRBV28, the J call TRBJ2-5; D not resolved. Germline V gives CDR1 MDHEN, CDR2 SYDVKM. Between the trimmed V and J ends, which lost 4 bases and 5 bases, there was a span of 5 bases. The CDR3 spans 11 residues. For the CDR3, the DNA is TGTGCCAGCAGTTCGGTTGAGACCCAGTACTTC. Its translation is CASSSVETQYF.

The chain links TRBV27 to TRBJ2-2, with TRBD2 matching 13 bases. The CDR3 contains 14 residues. CDR1 is MNHEY, CDR2 SMNVEV, per germline (reference sequence). With V trimmed by 3 bases and J by 15 bases, 7 bases remained unmatched. The CDR3 spells CASSLGLAGSSVFF. The DNA of the CDR3 is TGTGCCAGCAGTTTGGGACTAGCGGGATCGTCGGTGTTTTTT.

This clone has just a few counts. The chain is built from TRBV18 and TRBJ2-2, with D unclear. The CDR3 sequence is 15 residues long. The germline V and J ends were trimmed by 6 bases and 1 base, with 12 bases remaining between them. Germline CDR1 is KGHSH and CDR2 is LQKENI. The CDR3 spells CASSSDWLNTGELFF. CDR3 nucleotides: TGTGCCAGCTCTAGTGACTGGCTGAACACCGGGGAGCTGTTTTTT.

The chain has TRBV2 and TRBJ1-4; D is ambiguous. V gave up 2 bases and J gave up 5 bases, with 12 bases separating them. This CDR3 contains 15 residues. Germline CDR1 SNHLY, CDR2 FYNNEI. CDR3 nucleotides: TGTGCCAGCAGTGAATCCCGGAACAGAAATGAAAAACTGTTTTTT. It encodes CASSESRNRNEKLFF. The variable domain in full, completed from reference TRBV2 and TRBJ1-4, reads EPEVTQTPSHQVTQMGQEVILRCVPISNHLYFYWYRQILGQKVEFLVSFYNNEISEKSEIFDDQFSVERPDGSNFTLKIRSTKLEDSAMYFCASSESRNRNEKLFFGSGTQLSVL.

This clone was seen a single time. The CDR3 loop is CSASPSVEQFF. As DNA, the CDR3 is TGCAGTGCTAGCCCCAGCGTTGAGCAGTTCTTC. The rearrangement uses TRBV20-1 and TRBJ2-1, with no clear D. This CDR3 has 11 amino acids. Germline CDR1 reads DFQATT; CDR2 reads SNEGSKA (reference sequence). V lost 3 bases and J 9 bases, leaving 9 bases between the germline ends.

The V call is TRBV2, the J call TRBJ2-3; a possible D gene is TRBD1 (6 bases). This CDR3 comprises 14 residues. Looked up from germline, CDR1 is SNHLY and CDR2 is FYNNEI. Trimming pared 1 base from V and 2 bases from J, leaving 7 bases between. The CDR3 nucleotides are TGTGCCAGCAGTGAAGGGACAGCCACAGATACGCAGTATTTT. Translation: CASSEGTATDTQYF. Filled out from reference TRBV2 and TRBJ2-3, the complete variable domain reads EPEVTQTPSHQVTQMGQEVILRCVPISNHLYFYWYRQILGQKVEFLVSFYNNEISEKSEIFDDQFSVERPDGSNFTLKIRSTKLEDSAMYFCASSEGTATDTQYFGPGTRLTVL.

The rearrangement links TRBV5-6 to TRBJ2-7, with D hard to call. CDR1 and CDR2 from the germline V gene are SGHDT and YYEEEE. The CDR3 has 15 residues. The ends were cut back, 1 base at V and 0 bases at J, with 11 bases in the middle. In DNA form, the CDR3 reads TGTGCCAGCAGCTTGTTGGGCACCAGCTCCTACGAGCAGTACTTC. The encoded protein is CASSLLGTSSYEQYF.

The J gene is TRBJ2-3, the V gene TRBV7-9; the D is unclear. The germline V gene encodes CDR1 SEHNR and CDR2 FQNEAQ (reference sequence). This CDR3 is 13 amino acids long. Trimming removed 5 bases from V and 0 bases from J, with 6 bases in between. This chain's CDR3 is CASSRLSTDTQYF. Written as DNA, the CDR3 is TGTGCCAGCAGCCGGCTTAGCACAGATACGCAGTATTTT.

The CDR3 region is CASSRGPYGYTF. CDR3 DNA sequence: TGTGCCAGCAGCCGAGGACCCTATGGCTACACCTTC. This chain links TRBV7-2 with TRBJ1-2, with unresolved D. Germline V lookup: CDR1 SGHTA, CDR2 FQGNSA. The CDR3 loop spans 12 amino acids. Trimming took 5 bases from V and 4 from J, leaving 8 bases between them.

CDR3 amino acids: CASSLVSAGQAGYTF. DNA of the CDR3: TGTGCCAGCAGCTTGGTGTCGGCGGGACAGGCCGGCTACACCTTC. The chain has TRBV5-6 and TRBJ1-2; 8 bases line up with TRBD1. The CDR3 is 15 amino acids. Per the germline V gene, CDR1 is SGHDT and CDR2 is YYEEEE. With V trimmed by 0 bases and J by 8 bases, 9 bases remained unmatched.

This chain joins TRBV7-3 and TRBJ2-7; 9 bases map to TRBD1. The CDR3 is made up of 14 amino acids. Germline-derived CDR1 and CDR2 are SGHTA and FQGTGA. J was trimmed by 4 bases and V by 5 bases; bases with no gene match: 6. The CDR3 loop is CASSPGTGPYEQYF. In nucleotides, the CDR3 is TGTGCCAGCAGCCCCGGGACAGGGCCGTACGAGCAGTACTTC.

V and J are TRBV6-1 and TRBJ1-1; possibly TRBD1 for D (5 bases). CDR1 MNHNS and CDR2 SASEGT come from the germline V gene. V lost 6 bases, J lost 5 bases, and 13 bases lay in between. The CDR3 loop spans 13 amino acids. CDR3 region: CASRGLARTEAFF. Here the CDR3 DNA reads TGTGCCAGCAGGGGGCTGGCGCGGACTGAAGCTTTCTTT.